A selection of T cell receptor beta chains follows, all from one sample in a study of regulatory T cells in long-lasting Graves disease. TCRdb passed the multiplex PCR reads through MiXCR, listing each CDR3 protein once. The sample holds roughly 400,000 distinct CDR3 sequences; 16% are singletons and the top ten take 23%. These data also featured in a second study, about T cells in Graves' hyperthyroidism and ophthalmopathy.

This sample comprised peripheral blood mononuclear cells (PBMCs), obtained at new diagnosis, from a patient treated with antithyroid drugs. The source is a woman aged 18-29 years with Graves disease. CDR3s include the opening cysteine and the closing phenylalanine or tryptophan. The D gene is left open where the match is weak. Clone size is stated in some rows and not others, as once, few, many or a class when expanded.

>TRBV6-1|TRBD2|TRBJ2-3|15|-
TGTGCCAGCGTGGGGCTAGCGGGAGGCACAGATACGCAGTATTTT
CASVGLAGGTDTQYF
>TRBV27|TRBD2|TRBJ2-7|14|-
TGTGCCAGCACCCATAGCGGGAGCTCCTACGAGCAGTACTTC
CASTHSGSSYEQYF
>TRBV28|-|TRBJ1-1|17|many
TGTGCCAGCAGTTCGAGAATCCTTGGGAGGGGTGGTACTGAAGCTTTCTTT
CASSSRILGRGGTEAFF
>TRBV5-1|-|TRBJ2-1|15|many
TGCGCCAGCAGCTTGGACCAGACTGACTACAATGAGCAGTTCTTC
CASSLDQTDYNEQFF
>TRBV27|TRBD2|TRBJ2-7|13|-
TGTGCCAGCAGTTTGACTAGCGTCCACGAGCAGTACTTC
CASSLTSVHEQYF
>TRBV20-1|TRBD1|TRBJ2-7|17|few
TGCAGTGCTCCTCCATCCGGGACAGGGGATTTCTCCTACGAGCAGTACTTC
CSAPPSGTGDFSYEQYF
>TRBV6-2/TRBV6-3|TRBD1|TRBJ2-7|15|-
TGTGCCAGCAGTTACTCTTCCGGACAGGGCGGCGAGCAGTACTTC
CASSYSSGQGGEQYF
>TRBV12-3/TRBV12-4|-|TRBJ1-5|13|many
TGTGCCAGCAGTTTCGGGCTTGGGCAGCCCCAGCATTTT
CASSFGLGQPQHF
>TRBV12-3/TRBV12-4|-|TRBJ2-1|16|many
TGTGCCAGCAGGCCCGGGGCTTCAGGCACCTACAATGAGCAGTTCTTC
CASRPGASGTYNEQFF
>TRBV28|TRBD2|TRBJ2-5|20|-
TGTGCCAGCAGTTCAGATTACGGGACTAGCGGGAGGTCCGTGGGAGAGACCCAGTACTTC
CASSSDYGTSGRSVGETQYF
>TRBV4-1|-|TRBJ2-5|15|many
TGCGCCAGCAGCCAAGAAGGGCGAATTCAAGAGACCCAGTACTTC
CASSQEGRIQETQYF
>TRBV6-1|-|TRBJ2-5|14|-
TGTGCCAGCAAACTTAGCGGATCCCAAGAGACCCAGTACTTC
CASKLSGSQETQYF
>TRBV7-2|TRBD1|TRBJ1-3|15|many
TGTGCCAGCAGCACGACAGGGGAGGCTGGAAACACCATATATTTT
CASSTTGEAGNTIYF
>TRBV18|TRBD1|TRBJ2-7|16|few
TGTGCCAGCTCACCAGGGCCAAAGGGGGCATTGGACAAGCAGTACTTC
CASSPGPKGALDKQYF
>TRBV6-2/TRBV6-3|-|TRBJ1-2|16|-
TGTGCCAGCAGTTACCCCCCGGGGGGGGGCTTCTATGGCTACACCTTC
CASSYPPGGGFYGYTF
>TRBV4-2|TRBD2|TRBJ2-4|15|few
TGTGCCAGCAGCCAAGAAAGCGGGAGTAAAAACATTCAGTACTTC
CASSQESGSKNIQYF
>TRBV27|TRBD1|TRBJ2-1|15|many
TGTGCCAGCACTCGGACAGGGAGCTCCCTCGGTGAGCAGTTCTTC
CASTRTGSSLGEQFF
>TRBV28|-|TRBJ2-5|13|many
TGTGCCAGCAGTTTACCGGGCCGGGAGACCCAGTACTTC
CASSLPGRETQYF
>TRBV2|-|TRBJ2-1|13|many
TGTGCCAGCAGCCAGGGGTCATACAATGAGCAGTTCTTC
CASSQGSYNEQFF
>TRBV6-2/TRBV6-3|TRBD2|TRBJ2-1|15|few
TGTGCCAGCAGTGAAACTAGCGGGGATTACAATGAGCAGTTCTTC
CASSETSGDYNEQFF
>TRBV7-2|TRBD1|TRBJ2-1|15|many
TGTGCCAGCAGCTTAGGGGACAGGGGCGACAATGAGCAGTTCTTC
CASSLGDRGDNEQFF
>TRBV7-9|TRBD2|TRBJ2-2|17|few
TGTGCCAGCAGCTCGCAAGGGACTAGCATGTTATCCGGGGAGCTGTTTTTT
CASSSQGTSMLSGELFF
>TRBV28|-|TRBJ1-1|12|-
TGTGCCAGCACCCAACCGCGACTTGGGGCTTTCTTT
CASTQPRLGAFF
>TRBV29-1|TRBD2|TRBJ2-3|13|-
TGCAGCGCAAGCGGGATTTCCACAGATACGCTGTATTTT
CSASGISTDTLYF
>TRBV6-1|TRBD1|TRBJ2-1|12|-
TGTGCCAGCAAGGAGACAGGGAATGAGCAGTTCTTC
CASKETGNEQFF
>TRBV7-2|TRBD1|TRBJ2-1|12|few
TGTGCCAGCAGCCCGGACAGGTATACCCAGTTCTTC
CASSPDRYTQFF
>TRBV5-4|-|TRBJ2-7|15|-
TGTGCCAGCAGCCGGGACTCACAAGCTTCCTACGAGCAGTACTTC
CASSRDSQASYEQYF
>TRBV5-5|TRBD2|TRBJ2-1|16|few
TGTGCCAGCAGCTTGGATCCTAGCGGGAGGTACAATGAGCAGTTCTTC
CASSLDPSGRYNEQFF
>TRBV14|-|TRBJ2-1|15|many
TGTGCCAGCAGCCTGTTCGCCGGGACGTACAATGAGCAGTTCTTC
CASSLFAGTYNEQFF
>TRBV10-3|TRBD1|TRBJ2-3|15|-
TGTGCCATCAGTACCGACAGGGGCAGCACAGATACGCAGTATTTT
CAISTDRGSTDTQYF
>TRBV11-3|-|TRBJ2-1|16|many
TGTGCCAGCAGCTTGATGGGCTGGGGCTCCTACAATGAGCAGTTCTTC
CASSLMGWGSYNEQFF
>TRBV5-1|-|TRBJ2-3|16|-
TGCGCCAGCAGCTGGATGGGACCTTCTAGCACAGATACGCAGTATTTT
CASSWMGPSSTDTQYF
>TRBV5-1|TRBD2|TRBJ2-7|14|few
TGCGCCAGCGGGACGGGACTAGCGGTCTACGAGCAGTACTTC
CASGTGLAVYEQYF
>TRBV19|-|TRBJ1-1|13|-
TGTGCCAGTAGTCAGGACAGACGCACTGAAGCTTTCTTT
CASSQDRRTEAFF
>TRBV10-1|-|TRBJ2-2|13|-
TGCGCCAGCAGTGATCGGGTCTCCGGGGAGCTGTTTTTT
CASSDRVSGELFF
>TRBV24-1|TRBD1|TRBJ2-4|15|few
TGTGCCACCAGTGACCCGGGACAGAATGTAGACATTCAGTACTTC
CATSDPGQNVDIQYF
>TRBV10-3|-|TRBJ2-7|13|many
TGTGCCATCAGTGAGTCGATTGAGTACGAGCAGTACTTC
CAISESIEYEQYF
>TRBV20-1|-|TRBJ2-1|16|many
TGCAGTGCTAGCCCTCTTCGACTGAACTCCTACAATGAGCAGTTCTTC
CSASPLRLNSYNEQFF
>TRBV5-1|-|TRBJ2-1|16|-
TGCGCCAGCAGCCGGTCTGGGACCCTACCTTACAATGAGCGGTTCTTC
CASSRSGTLPYNERFF
>TRBV27|-|TRBJ2-1|14|many
TGTGCCAGCAGCAAGGGGGAGGGCCTTTATGAGCAGTTCTTC
CASSKGEGLYEQFF
>TRBV11-2|-|TRBJ2-7|13|many
TGTGCCAGCAGCTTCGGCGGGAACTACGAGCAGTACTTC
CASSFGGNYEQYF
>TRBV18|-|TRBJ2-6|18|once
TGTGCCAGCTCACCATCCAGCGACACATTCTCTGGGGCCAACGTCCTGACTTTC
CASSPSSDTFSGANVLTF
>TRBV27|-|TRBJ2-3|14|many
TGTGCCAGCGGAGATAGCTGGGGTGGAGATACGCAGTATTTT
CASGDSWGGDTQYF
>TRBV12-3/TRBV12-4|-|TRBJ2-4|17|many
TGTGCCAGCAGTTTAAGGGTGACCGGGGCTGCCAAAAACATTCAGTACTTC
CASSLRVTGAAKNIQYF
>TRBV20-1|TRBD1|TRBJ1-1|15|many
TGCAGTGCTCAAGACAGGGGGCGTTTGAACACTGAAGCTTTCTTT
CSAQDRGRLNTEAFF
>TRBV28|TRBD2|TRBJ2-3|16|many
TGTGCCAGCAGTCTCACCGGGCCTAGCGGAACAGATACGCAGTATTTT
CASSLTGPSGTDTQYF
>TRBV6-2/TRBV6-3|TRBD2|TRBJ2-5|14|many
TGTGCCAGCAGTTACACTAGCGAACAAGAGACCCAGTACTTC
CASSYTSEQETQYF
>TRBV5-1|TRBD1|TRBJ2-7|13|many
TGCGCCAGCACCCCGGGACAGGGTAACGAGCAGTACTTC
CASTPGQGNEQYF
>TRBV12-3/TRBV12-4|-|TRBJ1-5|14|many
TGTGCCAGCAGTTGGGACGGTAGCAATCAGCCCCAGCATTTT
CASSWDGSNQPQHF
>TRBV6-5|TRBD1|TRBJ2-7|19|few
TGTGCCAGCAGTTTCCGGGACAGGGGGCGAATTTGGTTGTCCTACGAGCAGTACTTC
CASSFRDRGRIWLSYEQYF
>TRBV20-1|-|TRBJ1-5|12|many
TGCAGTGCTAGGTTAGGGGATCAGCCCCAGCATTTT
CSARLGDQPQHF
>TRBV18|-|TRBJ2-3|12|many
TGTGCCAGCTCACCACGATCTGATACGCAGTATTTT
CASSPRSDTQYF